This entry lists 12 T cell receptor beta chains sequenced from one sample in a study of Ad26.COV2.S vaccination and SARS-CoV-2 variants. The treatment was: around 19 received Ad26.COV2.S at low or high dose, single or two shots; about 5 received placebo; per-sample allocation not given. After the first vaccine or placebo injection, samples were drawn on day 63. Sequencing was performed with immunoSEQ multiplex PCR; in TCRdb, only in-frame clones are kept and a portion is missing. The sample consists of 320,000 or so clones, 75% to 90% of them appearing once. The sample in question was peripheral blood, obtained in a trial of Ad26.COV2.S vaccine versus placebo. The receptors stem from a person aged 18-60 years who received the Ad26.COV2.S COVID-19 vaccine or a placebo.

This chain connects TRBV12-3 or TRBV12-4 to TRBJ2-4; D is uncertain. Trimming removed 6 bases from V and 4 bases from J, with 10 bases in between. CDR3 length: 13 amino acids. The CDR3 DNA reads as TGTGCCAGCAGCCCCACCGGTAAAAACATTCAGTACTTC. Amino acid sequence: CASSPTGKNIQYF.

This chain connects TRBV7-9 to TRBJ1-1; the D gene is possibly TRBD1 (5 bases). The CDR3 totals 14 residues. Per germline, CDR1 SEHNR and CDR2 FQNEAQ (reference sequence). The V gene lost 1 base and the J gene lost 3 bases, with 9 bases spanning the gap. The CDR3: CASSLGGGDTEAFF. The CDR3 DNA reads as TGTGCCAGCAGCTTAGGGGGCGGGGACACTGAAGCTTTCTTT.

The chain recombines TRBV6-1 with TRBJ1-5; 7 nucleotides align to TRBD1. From germline, CDR1 is MNHNS and CDR2 SASEGT. V lost 1 base, J lost 2 bases, and 2 bases stayed unmatched. The CDR3 runs to 15 residues. This CDR3 reads CASSEVTGGNQPQHF. The CDR3 DNA sequence: TGTGCCAGCAGTGAAGTAACAGGGGGCAATCAGCCCCAGCATTTT.

CDR3 nucleotide sequence: TGTGCCAGCAGCGTAGGGACCCGTACAGATACGCAGTATTTT. Translated: CASSVGTRTDTQYF. V usage is TRBV9 and J usage is TRBJ2-3, with D uncertain. Trimming shortened V by 0 bases and J by 3 bases, and 8 bases separated the two germline ends. The CDR3 loop spans 14 amino acids. Germline V lookup: CDR1 SGDLS, CDR2 YYNGEE.

The chain links TRBV4-3 to TRBJ2-2, with 9 positions matching TRBD1. Germline CDR1 reads LGHNA; CDR2 reads YSLEER. The CDR3 contains 16 residues. V shed 4 bases, J shed 6 bases, and the junction held 9 bases outside the gene matches. CDR3 amino acids: CASSPRQGEVAGELFF. The DNA for the CDR3 is TGCGCCAGCAGCCCGAGACAGGGGGAGGTAGCCGGGGAGCTGTTTTTT.

The genes are TRBV9 and TRBJ2-3; possibly TRBD2 for D (6 bases). CDR3 length equals 15 residues. CDR1 and CDR2 (germline): SGDLS, YYNGEE. V lost 2 bases and J 0 bases, leaving 10 bases between the germline ends. The CDR3 DNA follows: TGTGCCAGCAGCGTTAGCGGTTCTAGCACAGATACGCAGTATTTT. Residues: CASSVSGSSTDTQYF.

The chain carries TRBV6-5 and TRBJ1-4; unclear D gene. Trimming took 5 bases from V and 7 from J, leaving 17 bases between them. This CDR3 has 15 residues. Germline V gives CDR1 MNHEY, CDR2 SVGAGI. This CDR3 is CASSPDRTRFEKLFF. CDR3 DNA sequence: TGTGCCAGCAGTCCCGATCGGACCCGGTTTGAAAAACTGTTTTTT.

V usage is TRBV3-1 (or the pseudogene TRBV3-2) and J usage is TRBJ1-2; D ambiguous. The CDR3 length is 17 residues. V was cut by 1 base and J by 1 base, with 16 bases left in between. Germline V gene lookup returns CDR1 LGHDT and CDR2 YNNKEL (reference sequence). CDR3 sequence: CASSQAKIQPFNYGYTF. The CDR3 DNA reads as TGTGCCAGCAGCCAAGCTAAGATACAACCTTTTAACTATGGCTACACCTTC.

This rearrangement joins TRBV10-3 to TRBJ1-4, with a weak D call TRBD1 (5 bases). CDR1 and CDR2 from the germline V gene are ENHRY and SYGVKD. The CDR3 contains 13 residues. With 7 bases removed from V and 10 bases from J, the gap between germline ends came to 16 bases. Here the CDR3 reads CAINEGTQGKLFF. CDR3 DNA sequence: TGTGCCATCAACGAGGGGACCCAAGGAAAACTGTTTTTT.

This clone appeared a few times. The J gene is TRBJ2-7, the V gene TRBV19, with a weak D call TRBD1 (6 bases). From germline, CDR1 is LNHDA and CDR2 SQIVND (reference sequence). Trimming pared 5 bases from V and 2 bases from J, leaving 13 bases between. This CDR3 region has 14 residues. CDR3 sequence (DNA): TGTGCCAGTAGTCTAGGGACACCTACCTACGAGCAGTACTTC. Its translation is CASSLGTPTYEQYF.

The J gene is TRBJ2-7, the V gene TRBV5-1, with a tentative D call TRBD1 (6 bases). V gave up 3 bases and J gave up 1 base, with 11 bases separating them. Germline V CDR1 and CDR2: SGHRS, YFSETQ. CDR3 size: 14 residues. This chain's CDR3 is CASSWKDRSYEQYF. CDR3 DNA: TGCGCCAGCAGCTGGAAGGACAGATCCTACGAGCAGTACTTC.

The rearrangement uses TRBV5-1 and TRBJ2-4; TRBD1 or TRBD2 may be the D gene (6 bases each). The germline V and J ends were trimmed by 4 bases and 8 bases, with 16 bases remaining between them. Germline V gene sequence: CDR1 SGHRS, CDR2 YFSETQ. The CDR3 extends over 14 amino acids. CDR3 sequence (DNA): TGCGCCAGCAGCCCAATGGGGGGCGCAGACATTCAGTACTTC. It codes for CASSPMGGADIQYF.